These T cell receptor beta chains were read from a single sample in a study of technical replicates of blood from a handful of donors. Produced via immunoSEQ multiplex PCR; TCRdb's table is partial and in-frame only. This repertoire shows about 75,000 clones, around 92% found once; its top ten account for under 0.4%. Specimen: T cells isolated from PBMCs. Receptor source: a human donor in good health. Some clones in this sample may be carry-over from other donors' samples. CDR3s include the opening cysteine and the closing phenylalanine or tryptophan. Each record gives: D gene, CDR3 length, J gene, clone size, V gene, CDR3 DNA, CDR3 protein. A D gene is named only where the DNA matches it firmly. Part of the rows lack a size; the others show once, few, many or a class for expanded clones.

>-|14|TRBJ1-6|-|TRBV6-1
TGTGCCTGCCTAGGAGGATCCTATAATTCACCCCTCCACTTT
CACLGGSYNSPLHF
>TRBD1|13|TRBJ1-2|-|TRBV5-4
TGTGCCAGCAGCCCTAACAGGGGTGGGGGCTACACCTTC
CASSPNRGGGYTF
>TRBD2|16|TRBJ2-2|-|TRBV4-1
TGCGCCAGCAGTCGAGCGGGACTAGCGGGATCCGGGGAGCTGTTTTTT
CASSRAGLAGSGELFF
>TRBD1|16|TRBJ1-2|-|TRBV28
TGTGCCAGCAGTCCCGGGACAGGGGGCGCTGACTATGGCTACACCTTC
CASSPGTGGADYGYTF
>-|14|TRBJ1-2|once|TRBV19
TGTGCCAGTAGTATCATCGGGAGTAACTATGGCTACACCTTC
CASSIIGSNYGYTF
>-|14|TRBJ2-3|-|TRBV9
TGTGCCAGCAGCGCCGGACAGATTACAGATACGCAGTATTTT
CASSAGQITDTQYF
>TRBD1|14|TRBJ1-6|-|TRBV6-5
TGTGCCAGCAGTTACCGGGGACAGGGGTCACCCCTCCACTTT
CASSYRGQGSPLHF
>-|13|TRBJ2-1|-|TRBV9
TGTGCCAGCAGCGTCTCCGGTCCCAATGAGCAGTTCTTC
CASSVSGPNEQFF
>TRBD1|17|TRBJ2-7|-|TRBV7-9
TGTGCCAGCAGCCCAAAGACCCCGGGACAGGTGTCCTACGAGCAGTACTTC
CASSPKTPGQVSYEQYF
>TRBD1|15|TRBJ1-6|-|TRBV9
TGTGCCAGCAGCGCTGGACAGGGTTTAGAATCACCCCTCCACTTT
CASSAGQGLESPLHF
>-|13|TRBJ2-7|-|TRBV18
TGTGCCAGCTCTGCGGACAGCGCTTACGAGCAGTACTTC
CASSADSAYEQYF
>TRBD1|17|TRBJ1-2|-|TRBV4-2
TGTGCCAGCAGCCAAGATCAAGGCAGGGGGCAAGACTATGGCTACACCTTC
CASSQDQGRGQDYGYTF
>TRBD2|16|TRBJ2-5|-|TRBV4-1
TGCGCCAGCAGCCAAGTGGGACTAGCGGGAGGTGAGACCCAGTACTTC
CASSQVGLAGGETQYF
>-|14|TRBJ2-7|once|TRBV21-1
TGTGCCAGCAGCAACCACAGGGCCCCCTACGAGCAGTACTTC
CASSNHRAPYEQYF
>-|11|TRBJ2-5|once|TRBV2
TGTGCCAGAAACACCCAAGAGACCCAGTACTTC
CARNTQETQYF
>-|13|TRBJ2-2|once|TRBV4-2
TGTGCCAGCCGGAACAGGGATTCCGGGGAGCTGTTTTTT
CASRNRDSGELFF
>TRBD2|16|TRBJ2-1|-|TRBV18
TGTGCCAGCTCACCACACGGGACTAGCGGGATTAATGAGCAGTTCTTC
CASSPHGTSGINEQFF